This TCR beta chain was identified during a study of lymphopenia after photon versus proton radiotherapy (dated by TCRdb to between 2018 and 2020). Turning to the overall study: The immunological effects of photon versus proton radiation therapy were compared in patients with gastrointestinal tumors who developed high-grade lymphopenia. The cohort comprised 15 to 20 patients with gastrointestinal tumors who received either photon or proton therapy and then developed lymphopenia. The study aimed to characterize how the two radiation modalities differ in their impact on the immune system. On the study overall, not on this receptor specifically: Across the cohort, an inverse correlation was found between a larger post-nadir drop in TCR diversity and overall survival time among patients who died. Relative stability during treatment was observed in proton-treated patients, whereas loss of naive T cells and TCR diversity and gain of effector/memory populations were observed in photon-treated patients. Once the lymphocyte count had reached its nadir, the repertoires of photon-treated patients showed oligoclonal expansion, particularly of CD8+ Temra cells, and this expansion drove the decline in diversity. The survival association was assessed only in patients who died, and better survival with proton therapy was presented by the authors as a possibility rather than a demonstrated result.

Turning to this clone: The target of this receptor is not known. Nothing much larger sits one base from this clone, and base qualities are not available. In the same sample, other DNA sequences code for this CDR3.

Receptor amplification or capture employed the immunoSEQ multiplex PCR assay. Alongside multiparametric flow cytometry, deep sequencing of rearranged TCR beta loci was used to profile the T cell repertoires. Imported from immuneACCESS, the table was reduced by TCRdb to in-frame sequences with V and J called. These copies leave out some clones; in studies compared against another copy, an unresolved V gene accounts for under half, and the cause of the remainder is not known. A total of more than 60,000 clones appear in this sample, 75% to 90% of them only once. About 2% of the sample goes to the ten largest clones. V loses 2 bases, J loses 3 bases, and the germline ends lie 7 bases apart. The CDR3 runs 13 amino acids, cysteine and phenylalanine included. Only the CDR3 portion is preserved as DNA: 39 bases, with reading frame beginning at the first base. In the germline V gene, CDR1 corresponds to KGHSH and CDR2 to LQKENI.

The chain was built from TRBV18 and TRBJ1-1; no confident D gene assignment can be made. This material consisted of peripheral blood, taken from a patient treated with photon-based radiotherapy. The TCR was taken from a man aged 35 to 55 with gastric cancer. The CDR3 region: CASSPLADTEAFF. The sequenced DNA: TGTGCCAGCTCACCATTAGCCGACACTGAAGCTTTCTTT.